This TCR beta chain emerged from a study of early T cells in non-severe SARS-CoV-2 infection. TCRdb reanalysed the 5' RACE reads using MiXCR and keeps one entry per CDR3 protein. The sample records some 39,000 distinct CDR3 sequences, approximately 4% being singletons. V gave up 0 bases and J gave up 3 bases; unmatched junction bases: 8. CDR3 length: 18 amino acids. The germline V gene encodes CDR1 SGHRS and CDR2 YFSETQ. This clonotype appeared many times. Sequencing input: whole blood. The genes are TRBV5-1 and TRBJ2-2; 10 positions match TRBD2. The receptor was isolated from an adult who was a healthcare worker with PCR-confirmed SARS-CoV-2 infection or an uninfected control (not recorded which). CDR3 in amino acids: CASSLEGPSGRYTGELFF. CDR3 coding DNA: TGCGCCAGCAGCTTGGAAGGGCCTAGCGGGAGATACACCGGGGAGCTGTTTTTT. Based on the CDR3 plus reference TRBV5-1 and TRBJ2-2, the full variable domain is KAGVTQTPRYLIKTRGQQVTLSCSPISGHRSVSWYQQTPGQGLQFLFEYFSETQRNKGNFPGRFSGRQFSNSRSEMNVSTLELGDSALYLCASSLEGPSGRYTGELFFGEGSRLTVL.